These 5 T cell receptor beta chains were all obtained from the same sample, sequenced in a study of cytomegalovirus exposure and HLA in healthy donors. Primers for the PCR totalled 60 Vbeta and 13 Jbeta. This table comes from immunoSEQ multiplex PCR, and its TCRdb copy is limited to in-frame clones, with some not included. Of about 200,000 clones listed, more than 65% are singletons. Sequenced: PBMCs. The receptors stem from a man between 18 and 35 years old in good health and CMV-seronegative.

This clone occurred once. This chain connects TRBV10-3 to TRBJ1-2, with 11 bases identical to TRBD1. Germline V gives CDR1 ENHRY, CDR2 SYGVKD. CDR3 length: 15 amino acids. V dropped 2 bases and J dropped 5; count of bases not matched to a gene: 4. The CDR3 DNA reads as TGTGCCATCAGTGAGCTGGGACAGGGGGTTTATGGCTACACCTTC. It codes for CAISELGQGVYGYTF.

The CDR3 nucleotides are TGTGCCAGCAGCTTTAGGGACAGGGGTAGGACTGAAGCTTTCTTT. It encodes CASSFRDRGRTEAFF. The chain has TRBV7-8 and TRBJ1-1; the match to TRBD1 covers 10 bases. This CDR3 has 15 residues. Trimming at V came to 3 bases and at J to 5 bases, leaving 6 bases not matched to a gene. Germline V CDR1 and CDR2: SGHVS, FQNEAQ.

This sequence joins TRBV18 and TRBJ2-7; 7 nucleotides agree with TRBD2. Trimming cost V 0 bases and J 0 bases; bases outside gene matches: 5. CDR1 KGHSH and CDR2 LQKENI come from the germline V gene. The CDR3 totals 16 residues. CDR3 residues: CASSPPQGLTSYEQYF. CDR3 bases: TGTGCCAGCTCACCACCCCAGGGACTAACCTCCTACGAGCAGTACTTC.

As DNA, the CDR3 is TGTGCCAGCTCACCACTACGTAGCGGGAGGCCTACCACAGATACGCAGTATTTT. Its translation is CASSPLRSGRPTTDTQYF. The chain couples TRBV18 to TRBJ2-3; TRBD2 matches 10 bases. Germline trimming cut 1 base from V and 2 bases from J; bases unmatched to any gene: 9. This CDR3 region has 18 residues. In germline, CDR1 is KGHSH, CDR2 LQKENI.

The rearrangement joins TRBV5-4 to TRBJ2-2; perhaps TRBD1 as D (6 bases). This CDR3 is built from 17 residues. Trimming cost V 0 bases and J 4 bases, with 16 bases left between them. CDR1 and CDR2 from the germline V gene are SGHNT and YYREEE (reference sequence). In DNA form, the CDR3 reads TGTGCCAGCAGCTTGGGGACGGCGCGAGGGGGCACCGGGGAGCTGTTTTTT. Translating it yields CASSLGTARGGTGELFF.